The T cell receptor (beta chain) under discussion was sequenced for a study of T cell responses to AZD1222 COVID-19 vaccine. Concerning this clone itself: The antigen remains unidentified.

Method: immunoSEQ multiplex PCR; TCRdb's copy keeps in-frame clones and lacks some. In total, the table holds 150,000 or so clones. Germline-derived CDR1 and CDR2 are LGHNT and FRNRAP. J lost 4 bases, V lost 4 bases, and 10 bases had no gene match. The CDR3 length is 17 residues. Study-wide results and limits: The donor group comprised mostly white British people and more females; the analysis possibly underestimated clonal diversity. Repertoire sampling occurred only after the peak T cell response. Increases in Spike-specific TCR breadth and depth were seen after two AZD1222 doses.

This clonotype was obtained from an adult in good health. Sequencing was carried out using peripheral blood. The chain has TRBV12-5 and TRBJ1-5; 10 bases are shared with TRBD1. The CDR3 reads CASGSDPTGGGNQPQHF. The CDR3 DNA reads TGTGCTAGTGGTTCCGACCCGACAGGGGGCGGGAATCAGCCCCAGCATTTT.